This T cell receptor beta chain originates from a study of T cell changes during pregnancy in multiple sclerosis. TCRdb's copy holds only in-frame clones and misses some; the assay was immunoSEQ multiplex PCR. The data contain roughly 88,000 clones, 92% of them singletons. The CDR3 is made up of 14 amino acids. Germline V gene lookup returns CDR1 MNHEY and CDR2 SMNVEV (reference sequence). Trimming took off 4 bases at V and 1 base at J, with 10 bases between the two ends. The receptor was derived from a female donor with multiple sclerosis, enrolled in a pregnancy study. The V gene is TRBV27, the J gene TRBJ1-1; D remains unclear. Specimen: peripheral blood, collected in the first trimester of pregnancy. The DNA of the CDR3 is TGTGCCAGCAGTTCCCCGTGGGCGAACACTGAAGCTTTCTTT. As protein: CASSSPWANTEAFF.